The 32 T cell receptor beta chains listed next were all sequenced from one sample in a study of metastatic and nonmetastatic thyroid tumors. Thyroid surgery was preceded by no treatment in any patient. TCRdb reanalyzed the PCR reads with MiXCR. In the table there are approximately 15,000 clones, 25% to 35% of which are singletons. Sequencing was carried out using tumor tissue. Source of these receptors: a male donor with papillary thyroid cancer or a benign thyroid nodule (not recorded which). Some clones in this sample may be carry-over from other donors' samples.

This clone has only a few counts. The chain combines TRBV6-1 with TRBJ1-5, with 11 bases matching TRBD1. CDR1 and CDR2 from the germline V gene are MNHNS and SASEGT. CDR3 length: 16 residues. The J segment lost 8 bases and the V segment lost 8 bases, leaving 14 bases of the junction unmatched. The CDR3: CASHRRSGTGGEPQHF. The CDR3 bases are TGTGCCAGCCATAGAAGATCCGGGACAGGGGGGGAGCCCCAGCATTTT.

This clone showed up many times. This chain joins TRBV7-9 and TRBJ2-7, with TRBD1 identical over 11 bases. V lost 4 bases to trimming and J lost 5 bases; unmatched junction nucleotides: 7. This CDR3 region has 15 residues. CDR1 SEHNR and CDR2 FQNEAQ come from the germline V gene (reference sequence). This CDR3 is CASSSYGTGGHEQYF. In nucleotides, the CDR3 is TGTGCCAGCAGCTCTTACGGGACAGGGGGACACGAGCAGTACTTC.

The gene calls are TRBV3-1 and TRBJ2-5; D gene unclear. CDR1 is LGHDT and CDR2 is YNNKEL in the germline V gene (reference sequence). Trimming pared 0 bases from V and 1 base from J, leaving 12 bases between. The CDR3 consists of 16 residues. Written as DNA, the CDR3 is TGTGCCAGCAGCCAAGACCTTCAGGAACTCCAAGAGACCCAGTACTTC. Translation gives CASSQDLQELQETQYF.

The CDR3 coding sequence is TGTGCCAGCCGAGATCTAGCGGGGGATTCCTACGAGCAGTACTTC. Its translation: CASRDLAGDSYEQYF. The chain links TRBV6-1 to TRBJ2-7, with 10 bases fitting TRBD2. This CDR3 region has 15 residues. The ends lost 8 bases at V and 1 base at J; junction bases unmatched: 8. From germline, CDR1 is MNHNS and CDR2 SASEGT.

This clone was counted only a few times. DNA of the CDR3: TGTGCCAGCACTGGACATGGGTATAATTCACCCCTCCACTTT. Its protein is CASTGHGYNSPLHF. The chain carries TRBV6-1 and TRBJ1-6; perhaps TRBD1 as D (5 bases). Germline assignment: CDR1 MNHNS and CDR2 SASEGT. Deletions cut 7 bases from V and 4 bases from J, with 11 bases between. The length of the CDR3 is 14 residues.

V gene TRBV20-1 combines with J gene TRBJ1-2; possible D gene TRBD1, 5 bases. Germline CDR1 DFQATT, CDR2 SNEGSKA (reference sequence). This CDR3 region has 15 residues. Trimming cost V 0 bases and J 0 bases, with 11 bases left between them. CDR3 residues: CSARDTGGANYGYTF. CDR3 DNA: TGCAGTGCTAGAGATACGGGGGGGGCTAACTATGGCTACACCTTC.

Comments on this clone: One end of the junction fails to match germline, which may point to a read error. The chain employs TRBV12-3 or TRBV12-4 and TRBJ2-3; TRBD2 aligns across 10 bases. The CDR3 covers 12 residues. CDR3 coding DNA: TGTGCCAGCGGGACTAGCGTAGATACGCAGTCTTTT. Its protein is CASGTSVDTQSF.

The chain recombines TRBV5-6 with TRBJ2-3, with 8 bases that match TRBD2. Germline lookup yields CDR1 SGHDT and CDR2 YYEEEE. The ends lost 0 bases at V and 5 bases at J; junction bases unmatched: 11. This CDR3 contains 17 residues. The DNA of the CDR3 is TGTGCCAGCAGCTTGGCGGGGGGGCCTGATGTGGAAGATACGCAGTATTTT. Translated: CASSLAGGPDVEDTQYF. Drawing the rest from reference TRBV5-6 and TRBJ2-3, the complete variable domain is DAGVTQSPTHLIKTRGQQVTLRCSPKSGHDTVSWYQQALGQGPQFIFQYYEEEERQRGNFPDRFSGHQFPNYSSELNVNALLLGDSALYLCASSLAGGPDVEDTQYFGPGTRLTVL.

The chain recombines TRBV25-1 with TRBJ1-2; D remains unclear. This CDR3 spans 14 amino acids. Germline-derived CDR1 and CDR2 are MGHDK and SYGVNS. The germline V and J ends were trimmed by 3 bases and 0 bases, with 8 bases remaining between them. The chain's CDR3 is CASSDPASNYGYTF. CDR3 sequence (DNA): TGTGCCAGCAGTGATCCAGCTTCTAACTATGGCTACACCTTC.

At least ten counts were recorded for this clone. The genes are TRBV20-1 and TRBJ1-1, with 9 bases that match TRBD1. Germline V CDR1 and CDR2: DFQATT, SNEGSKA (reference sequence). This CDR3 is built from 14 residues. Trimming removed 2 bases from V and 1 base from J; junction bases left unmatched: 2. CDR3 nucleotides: TGCAGTGCTAGATCGGGACAGGGGAACACTGAAGCTTTCTTT. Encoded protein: CSARSGQGNTEAFF.

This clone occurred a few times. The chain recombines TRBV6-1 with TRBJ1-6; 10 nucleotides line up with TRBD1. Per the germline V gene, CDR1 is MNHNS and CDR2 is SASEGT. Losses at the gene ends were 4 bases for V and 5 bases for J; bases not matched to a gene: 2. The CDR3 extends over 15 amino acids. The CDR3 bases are TGTGCCAGCAGTGCCGGGACAGGGGATAATTCACCCCTCCACTTT. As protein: CASSAGTGDNSPLHF.

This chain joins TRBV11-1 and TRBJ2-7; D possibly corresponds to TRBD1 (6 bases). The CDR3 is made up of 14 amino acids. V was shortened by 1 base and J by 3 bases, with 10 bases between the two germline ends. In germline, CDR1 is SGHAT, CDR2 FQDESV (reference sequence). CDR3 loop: CASSLVAGDYEQYF. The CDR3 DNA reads TGTGCCAGCAGCTTAGTGGCAGGGGACTACGAGCAGTACTTC.

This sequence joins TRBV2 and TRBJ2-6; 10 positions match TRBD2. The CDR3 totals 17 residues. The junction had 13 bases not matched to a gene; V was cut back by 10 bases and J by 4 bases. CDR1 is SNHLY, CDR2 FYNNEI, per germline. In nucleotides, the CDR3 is TGTGCCATCCTAAGAAGCGGGGGGGCCTTCGGGGCCAACGTCCTGACTTTC. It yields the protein CAILRSGGAFGANVLTF.

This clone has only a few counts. CDR3 sequence (DNA): TGTGCCACCAGTGCTACGACGGACTCGAGCACCGGGGAGCTGTTTTTT. Protein product: CATSATTDSSTGELFF. The rearrangement uses TRBV24-1 and TRBJ2-2; D is perhaps TRBD2 (5 bases). This CDR3 is built from 16 residues. CDR1 KGHDR and CDR2 SFDVKD come from the germline V gene. The V end was cut by 5 bases, the J end by 4 bases, with 16 bases between.

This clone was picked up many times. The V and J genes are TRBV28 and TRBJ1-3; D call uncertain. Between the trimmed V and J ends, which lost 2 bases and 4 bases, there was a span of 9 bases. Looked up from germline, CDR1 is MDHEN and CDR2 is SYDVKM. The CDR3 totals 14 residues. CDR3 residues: CASSLGVEGNTIYF. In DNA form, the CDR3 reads TGTGCCAGCAGTTTAGGGGTCGAGGGAAACACCATATATTTT.

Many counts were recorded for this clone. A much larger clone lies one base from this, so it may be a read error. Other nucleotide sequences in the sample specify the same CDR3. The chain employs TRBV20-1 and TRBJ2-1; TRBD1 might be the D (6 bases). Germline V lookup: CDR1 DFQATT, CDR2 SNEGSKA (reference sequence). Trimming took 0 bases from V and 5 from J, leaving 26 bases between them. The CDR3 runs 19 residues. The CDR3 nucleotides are TGCAGTGCTAGAGATAGAGGGGGTCATAGACCAGATAAAAACAATGAGCAGTTCTTC. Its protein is CSARDRGGHRPDKNNEQFF.

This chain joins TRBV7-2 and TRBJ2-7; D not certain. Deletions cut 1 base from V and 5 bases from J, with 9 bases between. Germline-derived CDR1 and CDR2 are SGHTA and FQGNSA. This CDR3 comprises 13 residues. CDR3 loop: CASSLGDRNEQYF. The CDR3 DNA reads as TGTGCCAGCAGCTTAGGAGACCGCAACGAGCAGTACTTC.

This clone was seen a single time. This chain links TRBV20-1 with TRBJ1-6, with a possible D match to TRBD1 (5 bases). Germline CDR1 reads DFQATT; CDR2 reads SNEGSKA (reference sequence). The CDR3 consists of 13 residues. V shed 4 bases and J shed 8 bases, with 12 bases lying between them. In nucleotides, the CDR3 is TGCAGTGCTATCCCAGGGAGGGATTCACCCCTCCACTTT. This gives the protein CSAIPGRDSPLHF.

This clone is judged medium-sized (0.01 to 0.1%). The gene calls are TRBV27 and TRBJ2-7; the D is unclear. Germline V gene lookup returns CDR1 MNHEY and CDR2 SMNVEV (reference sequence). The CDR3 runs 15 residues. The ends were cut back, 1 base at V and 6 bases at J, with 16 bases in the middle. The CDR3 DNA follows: TGTGCCAGCAGTTTATATTTGTTGGCACCCCCCGAGCAGTACTTC. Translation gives CASSLYLLAPPEQYF.

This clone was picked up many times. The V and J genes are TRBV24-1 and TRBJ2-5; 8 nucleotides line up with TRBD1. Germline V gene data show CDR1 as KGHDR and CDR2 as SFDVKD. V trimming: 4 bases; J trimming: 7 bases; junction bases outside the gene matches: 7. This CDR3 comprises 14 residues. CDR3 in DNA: TGTGCCACCAGTGACTCAGGGGGCCGTGGGACCCAGTACTTC. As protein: CATSDSGGRGTQYF.

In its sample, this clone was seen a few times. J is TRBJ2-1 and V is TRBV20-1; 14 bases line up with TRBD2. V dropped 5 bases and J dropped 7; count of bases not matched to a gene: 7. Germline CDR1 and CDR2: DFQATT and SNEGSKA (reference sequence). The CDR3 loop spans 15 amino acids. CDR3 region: CSALRLAGGPNEQFF. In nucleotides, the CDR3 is TGCAGTGCTCTCCGACTAGCGGGAGGGCCAAATGAGCAGTTCTTC.

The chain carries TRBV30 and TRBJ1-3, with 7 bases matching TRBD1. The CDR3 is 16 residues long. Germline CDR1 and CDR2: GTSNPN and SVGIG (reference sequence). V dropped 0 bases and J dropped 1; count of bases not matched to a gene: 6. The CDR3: CAWSVGRGASGNTIYF. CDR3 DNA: TGTGCCTGGAGTGTGGGCAGGGGGGCTTCTGGAAACACCATATATTTT.

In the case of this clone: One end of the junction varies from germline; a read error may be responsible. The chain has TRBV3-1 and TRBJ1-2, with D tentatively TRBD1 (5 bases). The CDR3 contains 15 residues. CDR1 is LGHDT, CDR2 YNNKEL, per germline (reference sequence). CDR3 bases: TGTGCTAGCAGCCACATGTACGGGGGGGACTATGGCTACACCTTC. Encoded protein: CASSHMYGGDYGYTF.

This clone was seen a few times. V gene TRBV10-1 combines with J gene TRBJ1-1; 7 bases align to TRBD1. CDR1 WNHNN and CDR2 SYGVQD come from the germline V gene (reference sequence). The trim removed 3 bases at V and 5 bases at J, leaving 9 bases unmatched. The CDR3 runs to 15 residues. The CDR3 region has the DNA TGCGCCAGCAGTGACCTCAGGGGGGGCTTGACTGAAGCTTTCTTT. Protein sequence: CASSDLRGGLTEAFF.

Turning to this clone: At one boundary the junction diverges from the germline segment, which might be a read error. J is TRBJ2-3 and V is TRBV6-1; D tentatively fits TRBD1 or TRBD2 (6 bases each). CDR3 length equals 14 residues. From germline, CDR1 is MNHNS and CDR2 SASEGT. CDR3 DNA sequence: TGTGCCGGGGGGACACGCCGGGGAGCAGATACTCAGTATTTT. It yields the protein CAGGTRRGADTQYF.

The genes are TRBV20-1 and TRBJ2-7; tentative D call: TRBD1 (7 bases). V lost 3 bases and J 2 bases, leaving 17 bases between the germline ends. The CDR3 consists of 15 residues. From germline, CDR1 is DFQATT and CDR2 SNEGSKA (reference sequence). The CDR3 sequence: CSARGQGGLTYEQYF. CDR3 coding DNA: TGCAGTGCTAGGGGCCAGGGGGGCCTTACCTACGAGCAGTACTTC.

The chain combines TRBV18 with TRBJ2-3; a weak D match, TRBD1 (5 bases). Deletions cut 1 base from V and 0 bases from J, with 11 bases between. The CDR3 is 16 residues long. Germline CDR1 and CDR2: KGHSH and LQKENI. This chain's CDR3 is CASSPLDSASTDTQYF. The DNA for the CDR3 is TGTGCCAGCTCACCACTAGACAGCGCCAGCACAGATACGCAGTATTTT. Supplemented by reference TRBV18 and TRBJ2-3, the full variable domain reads NAGVMQNPRHLVRRRGQEARLRCSPMKGHSHVYWYRQLPEEGLKFMVYLQKENIIDESGMPKERFSAEFPKEGPSILRIQQVVRGDSAAYFCASSPLDSASTDTQYFGPGTRLTVL.

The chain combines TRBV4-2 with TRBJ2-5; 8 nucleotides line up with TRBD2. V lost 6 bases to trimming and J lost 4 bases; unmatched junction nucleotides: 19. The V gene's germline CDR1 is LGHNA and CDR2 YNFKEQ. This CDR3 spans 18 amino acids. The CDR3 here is CASSQIVRSGTSTETQYF. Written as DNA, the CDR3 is TGTGCCAGCAGTCAAATAGTAAGATCCGGGACTAGTACAGAGACCCAGTACTTC.

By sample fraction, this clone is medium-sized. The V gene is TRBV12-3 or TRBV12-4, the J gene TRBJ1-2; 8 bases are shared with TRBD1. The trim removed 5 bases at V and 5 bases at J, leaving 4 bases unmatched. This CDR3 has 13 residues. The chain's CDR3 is CASSHNRGYGYTF. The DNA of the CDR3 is TGTGCCAGCAGTCATAACAGGGGGTATGGCTACACCTTC.

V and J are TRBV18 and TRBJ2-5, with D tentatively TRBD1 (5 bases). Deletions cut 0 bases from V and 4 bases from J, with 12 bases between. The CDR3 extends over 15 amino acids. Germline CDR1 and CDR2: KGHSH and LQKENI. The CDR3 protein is CASSPPSGKGETQYF. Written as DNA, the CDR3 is TGTGCCAGCTCACCACCATCAGGGAAGGGAGAGACCCAGTACTTC. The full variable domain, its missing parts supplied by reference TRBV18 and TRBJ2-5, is NAGVMQNPRHLVRRRGQEARLRCSPMKGHSHVYWYRQLPEEGLKFMVYLQKENIIDESGMPKERFSAEFPKEGPSILRIQQVVRGDSAAYFCASSPPSGKGETQYFGPGTRLLVL.

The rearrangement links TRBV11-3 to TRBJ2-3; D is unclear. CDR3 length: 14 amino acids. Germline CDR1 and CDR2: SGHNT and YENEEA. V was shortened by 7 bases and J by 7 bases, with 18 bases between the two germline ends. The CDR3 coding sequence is TGTGCCAGCAAAAAGAGGTGGGCATACTATACGCAGTATTTT. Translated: CASKKRWAYYTQYF.

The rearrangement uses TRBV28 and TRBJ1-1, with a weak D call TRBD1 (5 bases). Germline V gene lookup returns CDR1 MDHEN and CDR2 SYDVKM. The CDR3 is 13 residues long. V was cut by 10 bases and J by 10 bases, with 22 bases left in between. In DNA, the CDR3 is TGTGCCACCGGAGTTTCTCACAGGCGGCTAGCTTTCTTT. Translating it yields CATGVSHRRLAFF.